This T cell receptor (beta chain) was obtained from a study of cytotoxic CD8 clonotypes in ibrutinib-treated CLL (dated by TCRdb to about 2021). Regarding the research as a whole: In this cohort, approximately 14 patients were treatment-naive and about a dozen were relapsed/refractory, while approximately 18 had unmutated IGHV. Responses were partial in 24 patients and complete in 2; after median 68 months follow-up, some 14 stayed in remission and around 12 progressed. Samples at response were collected after a median of 12 months of treatment, with a range of about 6 to 36 months. On average, each sample had roughly 250,000 productive templates and under 95,000 productive rearrangements. Longitudinal samples were obtainable from about 30% of the roughly 86 participants in the trial. Cryopreserved peripheral blood mononuclear cells were collected before treatment, at response, and at either disease progression or sustained remission. Every remission and progressive disease sample was obtained while ibrutinib was still being received by the patients. What the work shows at the level of the full study, not this receptor alone: At ibrutinib response clonality went up, during sustained remission it held steady, and at progression it dropped back toward baseline. Lymph node repertoires were not examined, and the timing of sampling was not matched between patients in sustained remission and those whose disease progressed. Baseline clonality exceeded that of age-matched healthy donors and correlated strongly with circulating CD8+ T-cell counts. Public clonotypes were rare and either shrank or stayed stable during treatment, and the rise in clonality at ibrutinib response reflected expansion of private clonotypes.

On a MiSeq, deep resolution sequencing aimed for a depth between 1 in 1 million and 1 in 200,000 T cells, with each clonotype covered 10x on average. The immunoSEQ hsTCRB Kit was used to generate the TCR beta libraries. In the original analysis: ImmunoSEQ Data Assistant and ImmunoSEQ Analyzer were used for data analysis, and V, D and J genes were assigned according to IMGT definitions. Clonality, which ranges from 0 to 1, was calculated as one minus the normalized Shannon entropy of productive rearrangement frequencies. Public clonotype analysis was restricted to overrepresented clonotypes comprising at least 0.05% of each patient's repertoire. Repertoires from roughly 13 age-matched healthy donors in immuneACCESS were used as clonality controls. TCRdb holds this immuneACCESS table with in-frame rearrangements only. Some clones are missing; in checked studies, unresolved V genes explain under half, and the rest has no known cause. D and trimming were read from the DNA, whereas the V and J calls and clone size are those reported in that table. The sample yields over 200,000 clones; roughly 79% were counted once. The ten largest clones take up more than 9.5% of the sample.

As to this clone: No antigen is known for it. No base-level quality is on record; no much larger clone is a single base apart.

V and J are trimmed by 6 bases and 4 bases, and the gene matches miss 4 bases of the junction. CDR1 and CDR2 were assigned from the germline V gene as MDHEN and SYDVKM. The CDR3 runs 13 residues from the cysteine to the phenylalanine. Only the CDR3 DNA stays, 39 bases, in frame from base 1. According to the study, the label for this sample's time point signals: about 11 months on ibrutinib. Roughly 2.2 micrograms of genomic DNA were extracted from cryopreserved PBMCs for TCR beta library preparation. High-throughput TCR beta sequencing was performed on longitudinal blood samples from CLL patients receiving ibrutinib monotherapy. The patients took part in an open-label, single-center phase 2 trial of ibrutinib monotherapy.

The TCR comes from a human donor with chronic lymphocytic leukemia. The input for sequencing was PBMCs, taken after 12 months of ibrutinib treatment. The rearranged segments are TRBV28 and TRBJ2-3, with 7 central nucleotides matching TRBD1. The bases are TGTGCCAGCAGGGGGACAGTACCAGATACGCAGTATTTT. It translates to CASRGTVPDTQYF.